This T cell receptor (beta chain) stems from a study of blood T cell repertoires in COVID-19. The protocol was immunoSEQ multiplex PCR, while the TCRdb copy is restricted to in-frame clones and leaves out a portion. The sample lists a few hundred thousand clones, around 84% seen once, with roughly 1.4% in the top ten. Per germline, CDR1 LNHDA and CDR2 SQIVND (reference sequence). This CDR3 has 15 residues. Trimming took 3 bases from V and 14 from J, leaving 20 bases between them. The receptor's source is a middle-aged woman who had recovered from COVID-19. This rearrangement joins TRBV19 to TRBJ1-6; D is possibly TRBD1 (5 bases). Sequences were obtained from peripheral blood. DNA of the CDR3: TGTGCCAGTAGTATTGGGACGGGACTGGCGTACACCCTCCACTTT. This sequence encodes CASSIGTGLAYTLHF.